A few counts support the clone carrying this T cell receptor (beta chain). The antigen remains unidentified. The data are from a study of T cells in Graves' hyperthyroidism and ophthalmopathy. General study points: Model-based prediction identified ophthalmopathy a median about 6.8 months prior to its onset. Classification by a 13 V-J model distinguished ophthalmopathy from stable hyperthyroidism.

Germline loops: CDR1 LNHDA, CDR2 SQIVND (reference sequence). Trimming left V 3 bases short and J 3 bases short, with 8 bases between. The CDR3 is 13 amino acids. Newly diagnosed hyperthyroidism patients aged 18 to 65 years had disease lasting under 2 months. Regions amplified from RNA transcripts were the TCR beta CDR3 regions. The HTBI primer set drove a first-round RT-PCR of the TCR CDR3. MiXCR, applied by TCRdb to the multiplex PCR reads, yields one record per CDR3 protein. The data contain about 360,000 distinct CDR3 sequences, about 13% of them singletons. Sequencing was done on a sample of blood. The gene calls are TRBV19 and TRBJ1-2; D remains unclear. The clonotype originates from a woman aged 18 to 35 with Graves' hyperthyroidism. The CDR3 reads CASSMDGYYGYTF. Here the CDR3 DNA reads TGTGCCAGTAGTATGGACGGGTACTATGGCTACACCTTC.